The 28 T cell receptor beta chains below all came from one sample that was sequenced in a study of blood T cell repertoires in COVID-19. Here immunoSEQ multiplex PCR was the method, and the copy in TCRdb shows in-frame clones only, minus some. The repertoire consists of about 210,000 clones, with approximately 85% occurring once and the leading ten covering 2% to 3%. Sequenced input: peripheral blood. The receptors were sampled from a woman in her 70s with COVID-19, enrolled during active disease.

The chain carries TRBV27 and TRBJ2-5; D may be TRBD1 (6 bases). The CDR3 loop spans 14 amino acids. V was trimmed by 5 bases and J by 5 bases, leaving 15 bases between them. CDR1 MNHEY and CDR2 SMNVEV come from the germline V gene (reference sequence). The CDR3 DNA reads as TGTGCCAGCAGTACGGGACAAAGATGGGAGACCCAGTACTTC. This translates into CASSTGQRWETQYF.

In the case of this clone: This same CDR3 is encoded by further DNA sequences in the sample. CDR3 loop: CATSEPLDTDTQYF. The CDR3 DNA is TGTGCCACCAGTGAACCCTTAGACACAGATACGCAGTATTTT. V and J are TRBV24-1 and TRBJ2-3, with D unresolved. Per germline, CDR1 KGHDR and CDR2 SFDVKD. Trimming shortened V by 4 bases and J by 2 bases, and 9 bases separated the two germline ends. The CDR3 has 14 residues.

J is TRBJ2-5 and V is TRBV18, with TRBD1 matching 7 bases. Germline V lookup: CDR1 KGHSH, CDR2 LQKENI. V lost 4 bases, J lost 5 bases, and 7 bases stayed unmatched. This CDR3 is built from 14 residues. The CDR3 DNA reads TGTGCCAGCTCACTTGACAGGGTTAGGGAGACCCAGTACTTC. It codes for CASSLDRVRETQYF.

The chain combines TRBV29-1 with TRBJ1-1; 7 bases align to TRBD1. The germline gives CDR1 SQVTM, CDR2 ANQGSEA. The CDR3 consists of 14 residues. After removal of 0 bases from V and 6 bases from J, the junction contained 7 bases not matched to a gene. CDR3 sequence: CSVEDRGGFAEAFF. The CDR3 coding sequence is TGCAGCGTTGAAGATCGAGGGGGCTTCGCTGAAGCTTTCTTT.

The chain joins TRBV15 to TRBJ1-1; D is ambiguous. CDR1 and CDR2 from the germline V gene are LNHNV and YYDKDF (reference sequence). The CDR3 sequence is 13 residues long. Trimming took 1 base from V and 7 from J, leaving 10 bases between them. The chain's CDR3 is CATSRVSPSEAFF. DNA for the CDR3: TGTGCCACCAGCAGAGTCTCCCCTAGTGAAGCTTTCTTT.

The CDR3 protein is CASRTQGANSGNTIYF. Here the CDR3 DNA reads TGTGCCAGCAGGACACAGGGGGCAAATTCTGGAAACACCATATATTTT. This sequence joins TRBV6-6 and TRBJ1-3, with 9 bases that match TRBD1. The length of the CDR3 is 16 residues. The germline CDR1 and CDR2 sequences are MNHNY and SVGAGI (reference sequence). The V segment lost 6 bases and the J segment 1 base; nucleotides outside the gene matches: 7.

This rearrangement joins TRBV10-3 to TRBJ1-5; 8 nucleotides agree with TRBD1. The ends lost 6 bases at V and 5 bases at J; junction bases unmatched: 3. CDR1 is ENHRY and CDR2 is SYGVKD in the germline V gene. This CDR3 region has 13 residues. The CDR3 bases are TGTGCCATCAGCCAGGGGGCCGATCAGCCCCAGCATTTT. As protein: CAISQGADQPQHF.

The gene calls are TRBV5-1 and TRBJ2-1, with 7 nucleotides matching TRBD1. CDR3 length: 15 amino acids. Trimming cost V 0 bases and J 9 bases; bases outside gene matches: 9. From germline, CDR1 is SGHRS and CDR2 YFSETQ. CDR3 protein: CASSLAGTDAVEQFF. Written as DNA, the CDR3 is TGCGCCAGCAGCTTGGCCGGGACAGACGCAGTTGAGCAGTTCTTC.

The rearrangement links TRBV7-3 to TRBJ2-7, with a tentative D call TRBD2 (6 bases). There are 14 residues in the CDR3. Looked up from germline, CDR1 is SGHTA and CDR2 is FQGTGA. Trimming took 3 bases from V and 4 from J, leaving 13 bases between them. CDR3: CASSFAGPPYEQYF. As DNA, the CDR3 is TGTGCCAGCAGCTTTGCGGGACCCCCATACGAGCAGTACTTC.

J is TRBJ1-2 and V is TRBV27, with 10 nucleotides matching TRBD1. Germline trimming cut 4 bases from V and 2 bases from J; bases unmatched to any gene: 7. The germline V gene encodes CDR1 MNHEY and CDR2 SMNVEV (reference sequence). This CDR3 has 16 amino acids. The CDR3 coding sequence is TGTGCCAGCAGTTCTACCGGGACAGGGGAGAACTATGGCTACACCTTC. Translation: CASSSTGTGENYGYTF.

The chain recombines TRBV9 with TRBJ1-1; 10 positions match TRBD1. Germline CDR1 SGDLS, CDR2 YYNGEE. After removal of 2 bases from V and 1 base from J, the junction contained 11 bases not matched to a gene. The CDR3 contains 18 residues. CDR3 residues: CASSVGQGQGSWNTEAFF. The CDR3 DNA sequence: TGTGCCAGCAGCGTCGGTCAGGGACAGGGGTCTTGGAACACTGAAGCTTTCTTT. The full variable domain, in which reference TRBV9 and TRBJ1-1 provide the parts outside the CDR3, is DSGVTQTPKHLITATGQRVTLRCSPRSGDLSVYWYQQSLDQGLQFLIQYYNGEERAKGNILERFSAQQFPDLHSELNLSSLELGDSALYFCASSVGQGQGSWNTEAFFGQGTRLTVV.

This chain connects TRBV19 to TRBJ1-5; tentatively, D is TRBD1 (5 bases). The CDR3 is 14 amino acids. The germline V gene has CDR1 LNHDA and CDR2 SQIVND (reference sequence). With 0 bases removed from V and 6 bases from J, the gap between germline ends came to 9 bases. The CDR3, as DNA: TGTGCCAGTAGTATAGATGTCAGGGCTCAGCCCCAGCATTTT. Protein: CASSIDVRAQPQHF.

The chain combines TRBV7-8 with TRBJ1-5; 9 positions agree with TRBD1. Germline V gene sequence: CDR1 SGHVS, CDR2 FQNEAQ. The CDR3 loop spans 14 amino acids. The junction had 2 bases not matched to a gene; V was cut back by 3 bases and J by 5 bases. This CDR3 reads CASSLGQGYQPQHF. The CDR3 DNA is TGTGCCAGCAGCTTGGGACAGGGCTATCAGCCCCAGCATTTT.

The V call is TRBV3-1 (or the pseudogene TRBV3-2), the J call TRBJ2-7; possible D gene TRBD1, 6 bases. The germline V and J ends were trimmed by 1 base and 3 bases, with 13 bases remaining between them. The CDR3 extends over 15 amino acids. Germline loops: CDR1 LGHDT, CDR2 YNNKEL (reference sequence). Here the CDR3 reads CASSQVAQGIYEQYF. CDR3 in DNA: TGTGCCAGCAGCCAAGTTGCCCAGGGGATCTACGAGCAGTACTTC.

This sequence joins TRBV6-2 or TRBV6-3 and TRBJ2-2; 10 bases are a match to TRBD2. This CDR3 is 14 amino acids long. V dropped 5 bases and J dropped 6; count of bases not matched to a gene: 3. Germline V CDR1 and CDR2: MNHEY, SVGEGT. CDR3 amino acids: CASSGLAGAGELFF. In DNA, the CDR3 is TGTGCCAGCAGTGGCCTAGCGGGGGCCGGGGAGCTGTTTTTT.

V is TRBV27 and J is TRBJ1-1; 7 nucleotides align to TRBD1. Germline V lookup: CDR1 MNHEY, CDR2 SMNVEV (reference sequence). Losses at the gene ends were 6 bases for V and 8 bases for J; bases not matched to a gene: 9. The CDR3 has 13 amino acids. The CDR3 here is CASRSGTVAEAFF. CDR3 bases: TGTGCCAGCAGATCCGGGACAGTCGCCGAAGCTTTCTTT.

CDR3 in DNA: TGTGCCAGCAGTGAGTCCGGACAGGGAGACGAGCAGTACTTC. Translating gives CASSESGQGDEQYF. V is TRBV2 and J is TRBJ2-7; TRBD1 aligns across 8 bases. The CDR3 is 14 amino acids. V gave up 3 bases and J gave up 5 bases; unmatched junction bases: 6. The germline V gene encodes CDR1 SNHLY and CDR2 FYNNEI.

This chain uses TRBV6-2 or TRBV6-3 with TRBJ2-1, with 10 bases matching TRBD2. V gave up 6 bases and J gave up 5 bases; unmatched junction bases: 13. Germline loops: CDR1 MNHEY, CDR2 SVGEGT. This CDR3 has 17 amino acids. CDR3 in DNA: TGTGCCAGCAGCCTCCGTGCTAGCGGGAGAGTCAACAATGAGCAGTTCTTC. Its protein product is CASSLRASGRVNNEQFF.

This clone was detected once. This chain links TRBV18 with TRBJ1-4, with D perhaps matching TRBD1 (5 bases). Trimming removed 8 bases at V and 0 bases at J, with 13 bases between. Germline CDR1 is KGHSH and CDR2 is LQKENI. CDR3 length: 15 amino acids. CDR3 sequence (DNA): TGTGCCAGCCGAACCCAGGGTTCAACTAATGAAAAACTGTTTTTT. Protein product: CASRTQGSTNEKLFF.

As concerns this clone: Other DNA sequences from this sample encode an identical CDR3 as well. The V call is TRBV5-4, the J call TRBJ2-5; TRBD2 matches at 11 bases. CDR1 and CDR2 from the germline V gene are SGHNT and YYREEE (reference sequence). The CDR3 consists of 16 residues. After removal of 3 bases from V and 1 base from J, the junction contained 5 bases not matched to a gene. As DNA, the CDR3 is TGTGCCAGCAGCTCAGGACTAGCGGGCCGCCAAGAGACCCAGTACTTC. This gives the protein CASSSGLAGRQETQYF.

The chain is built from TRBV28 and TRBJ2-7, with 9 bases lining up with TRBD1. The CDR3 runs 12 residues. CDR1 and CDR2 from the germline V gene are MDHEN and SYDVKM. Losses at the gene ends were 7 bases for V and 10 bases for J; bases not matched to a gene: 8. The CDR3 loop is CASIGTGRIQYF. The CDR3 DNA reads TGTGCCAGCATTGGGACAGGGAGGATTCAGTACTTC.

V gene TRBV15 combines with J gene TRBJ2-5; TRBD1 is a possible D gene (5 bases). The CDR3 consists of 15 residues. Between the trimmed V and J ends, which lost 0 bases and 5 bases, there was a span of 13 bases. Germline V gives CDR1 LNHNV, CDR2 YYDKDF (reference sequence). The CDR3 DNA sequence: TGTGCCACCAGCAGAGATACCAGCCCAGGGGAGACCCAGTACTTC. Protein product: CATSRDTSPGETQYF.

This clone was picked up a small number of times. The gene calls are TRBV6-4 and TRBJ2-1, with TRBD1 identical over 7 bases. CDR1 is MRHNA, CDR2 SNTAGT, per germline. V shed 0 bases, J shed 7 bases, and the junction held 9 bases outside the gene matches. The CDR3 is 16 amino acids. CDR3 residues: CASSDSSQGDLNEQFF. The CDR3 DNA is TGTGCCAGCAGTGACTCTTCCCAGGGGGATTTGAATGAGCAGTTCTTC.

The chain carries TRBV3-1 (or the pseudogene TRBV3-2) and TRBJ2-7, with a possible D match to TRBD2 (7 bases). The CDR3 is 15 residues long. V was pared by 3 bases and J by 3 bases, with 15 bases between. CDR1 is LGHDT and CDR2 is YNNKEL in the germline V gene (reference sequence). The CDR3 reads CASSQGGGAHYEQYF. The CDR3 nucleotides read TGTGCCAGCAGCCAGGGAGGGGGAGCCCACTACGAGCAGTACTTC.

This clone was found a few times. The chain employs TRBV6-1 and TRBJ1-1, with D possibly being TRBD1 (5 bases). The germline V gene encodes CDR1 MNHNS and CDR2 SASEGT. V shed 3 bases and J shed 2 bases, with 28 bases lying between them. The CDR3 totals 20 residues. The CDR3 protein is CASSDLLGFLVVDSNTEAFF. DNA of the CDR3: TGTGCCAGCAGTGACCTCCTCGGTTTTTTAGTCGTTGACAGTAACACTGAAGCTTTCTTT.

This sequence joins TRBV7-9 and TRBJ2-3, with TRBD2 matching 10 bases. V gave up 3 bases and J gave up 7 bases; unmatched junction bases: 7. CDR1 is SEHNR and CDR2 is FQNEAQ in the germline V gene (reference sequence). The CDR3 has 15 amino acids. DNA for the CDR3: TGTGCCAGCAGCTTGCCCAGCGGGGGGGAAAATACGCAGTATTTT. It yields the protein CASSLPSGGENTQYF.

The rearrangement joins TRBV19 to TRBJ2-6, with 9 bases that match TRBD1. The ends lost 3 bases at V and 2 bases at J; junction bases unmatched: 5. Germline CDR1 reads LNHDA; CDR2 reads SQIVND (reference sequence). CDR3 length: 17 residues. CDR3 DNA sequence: TGTGCCAGTAGTATTAAGACAGGGGGGACTGGGGCCAACGTCCTGACTTTC. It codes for CASSIKTGGTGANVLTF.

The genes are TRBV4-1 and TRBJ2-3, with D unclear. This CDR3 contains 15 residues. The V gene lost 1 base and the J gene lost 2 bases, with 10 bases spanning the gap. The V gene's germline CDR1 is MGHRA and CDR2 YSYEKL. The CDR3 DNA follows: TGCGCCAGCAGCCAAGTGGGCAGTTACACAGATACGCAGTATTTT. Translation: CASSQVGSYTDTQYF.